This T cell receptor (beta chain) was captured in a study of blood T cell repertoires in COVID-19. The CDR3 loop spans 13 amino acids. The V end was cut by 0 bases, the J end by 7 bases, with 7 bases between. Germline V CDR1 and CDR2: ENHRY, SYGVKD. Clones were read by immunoSEQ multiplex PCR, and TCRdb kept only the in-frame ones, dropping some. The sample has some 190,000 clones; 85% to 90% are singletons. This chain links TRBV10-3 with TRBJ1-5; no clear D. The material sequenced was peripheral blood. This receptor was obtained from a woman aged 60-70 years with acute or convalescent COVID-19. The CDR3 is CAISESQLQPQHF. In DNA, the CDR3 is TGTGCCATCAGTGAGTCCCAGTTACAGCCCCAGCATTTT.